This TCR beta chain was documented in a study of T-cell memory formation after mild COVID-19. CDR1 and CDR2 from the germline V gene are LNHNV and YYDKDF (reference sequence). Trimming stripped 3 bases from V and 4 bases from J, with 13 bases between. CDR3 size: 14 residues. TCRdb processed the 5' RACE reads anew with MiXCR; each CDR3 protein has one entry. This sample has roughly 510,000 distinct CDR3 sequences, with approximately 15% found just once. The sample consisted of PBMCs or a T cell subset sorted from them (not recorded which). The receptor comes from an adult woman who had mild COVID-19 (a few samples of this study predate the infection). Cell type and time point are not known. The rearrangement joins TRBV15 to TRBJ2-7, with no clear D. The CDR3, as DNA: TGTGCCACCAGCAGTGTTGAAGATGGATACGAGCAGTACTTC. Translation gives CATSSVEDGYEQYF.